These T cell receptor beta chains were read from a single sample in a study of blood T cell repertoires in COVID-19. Sequencing was performed with immunoSEQ multiplex PCR; in TCRdb, only in-frame clones are kept and a portion is missing. The repertoire holds fewer than 250,000 clones, with around 90% as singletons. Source material: peripheral blood. The receptors come from a man younger than 40 with COVID-19, enrolled during active disease. The CDR3 runs from the conserved cysteine through the conserved F or W. D genes are given only for firm matches. The size entry is marked missing in some rows and otherwise reads once, few, many or a size class.

J gene	clone size	V gene	D gene	CDR3 DNA	CDR3 protein
TRBJ2-2	-	TRBV5-1	-	TGCGCCAGCAGCTCTACAGCGAACACCGGGGAGCTGTTTTTT	CASSSTANTGELFF
TRBJ2-7	-	TRBV6-5	TRBD1	TGTGCCAGCAAGAGAGGGGGCATGGACCACGAGCAGTACTTC	CASKRGGMDHEQYF
TRBJ2-1	once	TRBV11-2	TRBD1	TGTGCCAGCAGCACCACTACAGGGGGTGACAATGAGCAGTTCTTC	CASSTTTGGDNEQFF
TRBJ1-5	-	TRBV20-1	-	TGCAGTGCTAGTATTGTACGCGGATACAATCAGCCCCAGCATTTT	CSASIVRGYNQPQHF
TRBJ2-5	-	TRBV5-6	TRBD2	TGTGCCAGCAGCTTGGCCGGGCCTAGCGGGGTAGAGACCCAGTACTTC	CASSLAGPSGVETQYF
TRBJ1-2	-	TRBV29-1	TRBD1	TGCAGCGTTGAAACGGGACAGGGGACTGACGGCTACACCTTC	CSVETGQGTDGYTF
TRBJ2-2	-	TRBV12-3/TRBV12-4	-	TGTGCCAGCAGCCTAAAGCATACCGGGGAGCTGTTTTTT	CASSLKHTGELFF
TRBJ1-2	-	TRBV10-2	TRBD1	TGCGCCAGCGCGAACAGGGGATCTGTCTATGGCTACACCTTC	CASANRGSVYGYTF
TRBJ2-3	-	TRBV7-3	TRBD1	TGTGCCAGCAGCTTCGGGACAGGGGAGACAGATACGCAGTATTTT	CASSFGTGETDTQYF
TRBJ1-2	-	TRBV10-2	-	TGCGCCAGCAGTGAGAGCCAACCCCGACTCTATGGCTACACCTTC	CASSESQPRLYGYTF
TRBJ1-1	-	TRBV6-5	-	TGTGCCAGCAGTAGGGGCTTGGGCACTGAAGCTTTCTTT	CASSRGLGTEAFF
TRBJ1-2	-	TRBV2	-	TGTGCCAGCAGTGAAGGGCAGATCTATGGCTACACCTTC	CASSEGQIYGYTF
TRBJ1-5	-	TRBV11-2	TRBD1	TGTGCCAGCAGTCCTTTACCGGGACAGGGGGATGGTGGCAATCAGCCCCAGCATTTT	CASSPLPGQGDGGNQPQHF
TRBJ1-2	-	TRBV5-4	TRBD1	TGTGCCAGCAGAAAACAGGGGAACTATGGCTACACCTTC	CASRKQGNYGYTF
TRBJ2-7	-	TRBV4-1	TRBD2	TGCGCCAGCAGCCTCTCGGGAGGGCGGGACCCCTACGAGCAGTACTTC	CASSLSGGRDPYEQYF
TRBJ2-6	-	TRBV6-1	-	TGTGCCAGCAGTGAATGGGGGGTTGGGGCCAACGTCCTGACTTTC	CASSEWGVGANVLTF